Listed below are T cell receptor beta chains from one sample, sequenced in a study of early T cells in non-severe SARS-CoV-2 infection. TCRdb recomputed calls from the 5' RACE reads with MiXCR, one row per CDR3 protein. The data show about 77,000 distinct CDR3 sequences, about 16% seen once. Material for sequencing was whole blood. Receptors originate from an adult who was a healthcare worker with PCR-confirmed SARS-CoV-2 infection or an uninfected control (not recorded which). Both conserved end residues are part of each CDR3. Fields, in order: clone size, D gene, V gene, J gene, CDR3 protein, CDR3 DNA. D genes are given only for firm matches. The listing skips clone size in some rows; elsewhere it reads once, few, many or a size class.

NA	NA	TRBV7-2	TRBJ2-5	CASSSQPLGLPQETQYF	TGTGCCAGCAGCTCCCAGCCTCTGGGACTCCCCCAAGAGACCCAGTACTTC
few	NA	TRBV28	TRBJ2-7	CASLRLTPYEQYF	TGTGCCAGCCTAAGACTTACTCCCTACGAGCAGTACTTC
once	TRBD1	TRBV11-2	TRBJ2-7	CASSSEGAERNEQYF	TGTGCCAGCAGCTCCGAGGGGGCGGAACGGAACGAGCAGTACTTC
many	NA	TRBV5-1	TRBJ2-2	CASSASTGNTGELFF	TGCGCCAGCAGCGCCTCGACAGGGAACACCGGGGAGCTGTTTTTT
NA	NA	TRBV9	TRBJ1-1	CASSGTDVNTEAFF	TGTGCCAGCAGCGGGACGGACGTGAACACTGAAGCTTTCTTT
NA	TRBD1	TRBV3-1	TRBJ1-2	CASSPARDRRGYTF	TGTGCCAGCAGCCCGGCTCGGGACAGGCGTGGCTACACCTTC
few	NA	TRBV7-6	TRBJ1-1	CASSRKGTEAFF	TGTGCCAGCAGCCGAAAGGGGACTGAAGCTTTCTTT
NA	NA	TRBV11-3	TRBJ2-7	CASSLEVGGSTYEQYF	TGTGCCAGCAGCTTAGAGGTTGGCGGGTCCACCTACGAGCAGTACTTC
NA	NA	TRBV12-3/TRBV12-4	TRBJ2-7	CASSHAGAIYEQYF	TGTGCCAGCTCACACGCGGGGGCAATCTACGAGCAGTACTTC
NA	NA	TRBV29-1	TRBJ1-5	CSVAGAGNQPQHF	TGCAGCGTTGCGGGCGCGGGCAATCAGCCCCAGCATTTT
few	NA	TRBV2	TRBJ1-2	CASSLLDYGYTF	TGTGCCAGCAGTCTACTGGACTATGGCTACACCTTC
NA	NA	TRBV20-1	TRBJ2-5	CSASPGSEETQYF	TGCAGTGCCTCCCCGGGGTCGGAGGAGACCCAGTACTTC
few	TRBD1	TRBV20-1	TRBJ2-7	CSASKDRDPYEQYF	TGCAGTGCTTCGAAAGACAGGGACCCCTACGAGCAGTACTTC
many	NA	TRBV18	TRBJ1-4	CASSAGIEKLFF	TGTGCCAGCTCGGCAGGGATTGAAAAACTGTTTTTT
NA	NA	TRBV20-1	TRBJ2-7	CSASRGNAGEQYF	TGCAGTGCTAGTCGCGGAAACGCGGGAGAGCAGTACTTC
NA	NA	TRBV4-1	TRBJ2-2	CASSQDEERSYTGELFF	TGCGCCAGCAGCCAAGATGAGGAGCGGAGCTACACCGGGGAGCTGTTTTTT
few	TRBD2	TRBV6-6	TRBJ2-1	CASSYSSSGSWEQFF	TGTGCCAGCAGTTATAGCTCTAGCGGGAGCTGGGAGCAGTTCTTC
NA	TRBD1	TRBV6-5	TRBJ2-3	CASSSPDRVGNTQYF	TGTGCCAGCAGTTCGCCCGACAGGGTGGGAAATACGCAGTATTTT
few	TRBD1	TRBV12-3/TRBV12-4	TRBJ1-2	CASTSTGDGYGYTF	TGTGCCAGCACCTCGACAGGGGACGGCTATGGCTACACCTTC
few	NA	TRBV20-1	TRBJ2-7	CSATNPAGSNYEQYF	TGCAGTGCTACCAACCCCGCAGGGTCGAACTACGAGCAGTACTTC
few	TRBD2	TRBV7-6	TRBJ2-7	CASSLAGGGEQYF	TGTGCCAGCAGCTTAGCTGGCGGGGGAGAGCAGTACTTC
NA	NA	TRBV29-1	TRBJ1-2	CSAGESYGYTF	TGCAGCGCCGGGGAGTCCTATGGCTACACCTTC
few	TRBD2	TRBV4-2	TRBJ2-5	CASSRLAGGLDPETQYF	TGTGCCAGCAGCCGATTAGCGGGAGGCCTCGACCCGGAGACCCAGTACTTC
many	TRBD1	TRBV29-1	TRBJ1-1	CSVQTGGGTEAFF	TGCAGCGTGCAGACAGGGGGAGGCACTGAAGCTTTCTTT
NA	TRBD2	TRBV30	TRBJ2-2	CASTRTSGSNTGELFF	TGTGCCTCCACTAGGACTAGCGGGAGTAACACCGGGGAGCTGTTTTTT
NA	TRBD1	TRBV5-1	TRBJ2-3	CASSLPGGDSDTQYF	TGCGCCAGCAGCTTGCCAGGGGGAGATTCAGATACGCAGTATTTT
many	NA	TRBV30	TRBJ2-7	CAWSRGEGQYEQYF	TGTGCCTGGAGTAGGGGGGAGGGCCAGTACGAGCAGTACTTC
few	NA	TRBV13	TRBJ1-5	CASSLGEQPQHF	TGTGCCAGCAGCTTAGGGGAGCAGCCCCAGCATTTT
NA	TRBD1	TRBV27	TRBJ2-1	CASRQGMYNEQFF	TGTGCCAGCAGACAGGGGATGTACAATGAGCAGTTCTTC
few	NA	TRBV12-3/TRBV12-4	TRBJ2-6	CASSPGRPSGANVLTF	TGTGCCAGCAGTCCGGGACGTCCATCTGGGGCCAACGTCCTGACTTTC
NA	NA	TRBV29-1	TRBJ1-1	CSVDGDRDTEAFF	TGCAGCGTTGATGGGGATCGGGACACTGAAGCTTTCTTT
few	TRBD1	TRBV11-1	TRBJ2-1	CASSLGDRGYNEQFF	TGTGCCAGCAGCTTAGGGGACAGGGGGTACAATGAGCAGTTCTTC
many	NA	TRBV30	TRBJ1-6	CAWSRSSSYNSPLHF	TGTGCCTGGAGTCGGTCGAGCTCCTATAATTCACCCCTCCACTTT
NA	NA	TRBV5-4	TRBJ1-1	CASSAYYMNTEAFF	TGTGCCAGCAGCGCGTACTATATGAACACTGAAGCTTTCTTT
few	NA	TRBV12-3/TRBV12-4	TRBJ1-6	CASSLGGSYNSPLHF	TGTGCCAGCAGCTTGGGAGGGTCCTATAATTCACCCCTCCACTTT
few	NA	TRBV19	TRBJ2-7	CASSILRAPYEQYF	TGTGCCAGTAGTATTCTGCGGGCACCCTACGAGCAGTACTTC
NA	NA	TRBV5-1	TRBJ2-7	CASSTGGYSYEQYF	TGCGCCAGCAGCACGGGGGGCTACTCCTACGAGCAGTACTTC
NA	TRBD1	TRBV6-5	TRBJ2-1	CASSYSWWDRVDEQFF	TGTGCCAGCAGTTACTCTTGGTGGGACAGGGTCGATGAGCAGTTCTTC
NA	NA	TRBV7-9	TRBJ2-7	CASSTLLNRDPRYEQYF	TGTGCCAGCAGCACACTCCTTAACCGGGACCCCAGATACGAGCAGTACTTC
few	NA	TRBV20-1	TRBJ1-2	CSATANYYGYTF	TGCAGTGCTACAGCGAATTACTATGGCTACACCTTC
NA	NA	TRBV2	TRBJ2-3	CASSRDRTDTQYF	TGTGCCAGCAGCCGGGACCGCACAGATACGCAGTATTTT
NA	NA	TRBV29-1	TRBJ2-3	CSGHGPDTDTQYF	TGCAGCGGGCACGGGCCTGACACAGATACGCAGTATTTT
few	NA	TRBV29-1	TRBJ1-2	CSVVDGRVYGYTF	TGCAGCGTTGTGGACGGGCGCGTCTATGGCTACACCTTC
NA	NA	TRBV29-1	TRBJ2-7	CSVEGDGNLREKYF	TGCAGCGTTGAAGGAGACGGTAACCTACGGGAGAAGTACTTC
few	NA	TRBV28	TRBJ2-3	CASSLLNPVRVTQYF	TGTGCCAGCAGTTTATTGAACCCCGTTCGGGTTACGCAGTATTTT
NA	TRBD1	TRBV19	TRBJ1-4	CASSPPKQGTIEKLFF	TGTGCCAGTAGTCCACCAAAACAGGGGACGATTGAAAAACTGTTTTTT
NA	NA	TRBV7-6	TRBJ1-3	CASSLIGSRGSGNTIYF	TGTGCCAGCAGCTTAATCGGTTCAAGGGGCTCCGGAAACACCATATATTTT
few	NA	TRBV20-1	TRBJ2-5	CSATPGHRQETQYF	TGCAGTGCTACCCCGGGACACCGACAAGAGACCCAGTACTTC
NA	NA	TRBV6-6	TRBJ1-1	CASSYEGNTEAFF	TGTGCCAGCAGTTACGAGGGGAACACTGAAGCTTTCTTT
few	NA	TRBV29-1	TRBJ2-5	CSADRMQETQYF	TGCAGCGCCGACAGGATGCAAGAGACCCAGTACTTC
few	NA	TRBV7-6	TRBJ2-3	CASSPAPEAADTQYF	TGTGCCAGCAGCCCCGCTCCGGAAGCAGCAGATACGCAGTATTTT